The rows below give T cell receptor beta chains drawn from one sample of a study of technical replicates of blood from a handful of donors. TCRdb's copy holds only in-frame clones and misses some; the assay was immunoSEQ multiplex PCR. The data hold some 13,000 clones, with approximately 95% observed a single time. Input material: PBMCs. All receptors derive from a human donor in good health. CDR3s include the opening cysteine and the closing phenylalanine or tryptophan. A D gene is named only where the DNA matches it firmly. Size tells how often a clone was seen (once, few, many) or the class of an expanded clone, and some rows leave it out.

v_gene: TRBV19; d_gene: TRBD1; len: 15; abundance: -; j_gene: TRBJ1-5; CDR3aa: CASSYRDRGNQPQHF; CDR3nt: TGTGCCAGTAGCTACCGGGACAGGGGCAATCAGCCCCAGCATTTT
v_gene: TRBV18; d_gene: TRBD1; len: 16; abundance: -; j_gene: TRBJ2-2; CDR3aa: CASSPSGTGNTGELFF; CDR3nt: TGTGCCAGCTCACCATCCGGGACAGGGAACACCGGGGAGCTGTTTTTT
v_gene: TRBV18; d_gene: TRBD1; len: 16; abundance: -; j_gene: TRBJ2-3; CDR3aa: CASSPIRDSRTDTQYF; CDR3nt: TGTGCCAGCTCACCAATCCGGGACAGCCGCACAGATACGCAGTATTTT
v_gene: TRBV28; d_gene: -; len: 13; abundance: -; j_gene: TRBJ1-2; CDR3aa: CASRSQGNYGYTF; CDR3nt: TGTGCCAGCAGGTCGCAGGGAAACTATGGCTACACCTTC
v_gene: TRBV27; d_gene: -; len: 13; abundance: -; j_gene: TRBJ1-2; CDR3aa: CASRQTANYGYTF; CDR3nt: TGTGCCAGCAGGCAGACAGCTAACTATGGCTACACCTTC
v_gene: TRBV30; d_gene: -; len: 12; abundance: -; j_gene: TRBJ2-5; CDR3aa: CAWVPSGETQYF; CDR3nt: TGTGCCTGGGTACCTTCCGGGGAGACCCAGTACTTC
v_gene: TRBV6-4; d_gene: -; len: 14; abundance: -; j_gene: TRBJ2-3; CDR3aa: CASSDGQTTDTQYF; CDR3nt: TGTGCCAGCAGTGACGGGCAGACCACAGATACGCAGTATTTT
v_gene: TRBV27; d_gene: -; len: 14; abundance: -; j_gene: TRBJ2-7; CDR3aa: CASSPTTGIYEQYF; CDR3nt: TGTGCCAGCAGTCCAACGACAGGCATCTACGAGCAGTACTTC
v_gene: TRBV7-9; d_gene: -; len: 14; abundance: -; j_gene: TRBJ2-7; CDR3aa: CASSQTAQPWEQYF; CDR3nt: TGTGCCAGCAGCCAGACAGCTCAACCTTGGGAGCAGTACTTC
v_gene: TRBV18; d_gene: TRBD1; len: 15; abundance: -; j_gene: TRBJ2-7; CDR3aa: CASSPPGQGGSEQYF; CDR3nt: TGTGCCAGCTCACCACCGGGACAGGGTGGGTCCGAGCAGTACTTC
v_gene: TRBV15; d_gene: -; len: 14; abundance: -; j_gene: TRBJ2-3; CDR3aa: CATSPRTGLDTQYF; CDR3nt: TGTGCCACCAGCCCCCGGACTGGCCTGGATACGCAGTATTTT
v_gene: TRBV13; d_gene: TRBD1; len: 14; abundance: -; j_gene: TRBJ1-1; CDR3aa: CASSRVRGDTEAFF; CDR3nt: TGTGCCAGCAGCCGTGTCAGGGGGGACACTGAAGCTTTCTTT
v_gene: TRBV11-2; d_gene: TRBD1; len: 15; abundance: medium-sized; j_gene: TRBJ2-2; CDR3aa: CASSVSTGDNGELFF; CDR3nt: TGTGCCAGCAGCGTCTCGACAGGGGACAACGGGGAGCTGTTTTTT
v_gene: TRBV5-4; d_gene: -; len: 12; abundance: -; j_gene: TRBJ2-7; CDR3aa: CASSPDGYEQYF; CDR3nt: TGTGCCAGCAGCCCAGACGGGTACGAGCAGTACTTC
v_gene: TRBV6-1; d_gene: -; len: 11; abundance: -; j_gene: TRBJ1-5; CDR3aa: CASSVDQPQHF; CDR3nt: TGTGCCAGCAGCGTCGATCAGCCCCAGCATTTT
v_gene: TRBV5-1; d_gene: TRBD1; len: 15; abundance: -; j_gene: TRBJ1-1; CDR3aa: CASSFMQGATTEAFF; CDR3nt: TGCGCCAGCAGCTTTATGCAGGGGGCGACCACTGAAGCTTTCTTT
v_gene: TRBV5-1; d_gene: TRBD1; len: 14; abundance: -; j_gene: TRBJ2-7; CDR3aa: CASSLSGTGYEQYF; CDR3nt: TGCGCCAGCAGCCTATCCGGGACAGGCTACGAGCAGTACTTC
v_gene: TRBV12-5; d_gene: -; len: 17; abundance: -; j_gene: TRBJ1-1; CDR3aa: CASGFGKYGYPYTEAFF; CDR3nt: TGTGCTAGTGGTTTCGGCAAATACGGGTACCCATACACTGAAGCTTTCTTT
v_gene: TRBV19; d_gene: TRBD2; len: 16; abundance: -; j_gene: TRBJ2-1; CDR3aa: CASSSLAGGPYNEQFF; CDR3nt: TGTGCCAGTAGTAGTCTAGCGGGAGGGCCCTACAATGAGCAGTTCTTC
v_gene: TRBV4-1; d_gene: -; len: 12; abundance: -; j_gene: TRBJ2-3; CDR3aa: CASSQGLDTQYF; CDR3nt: TGCGCCAGCAGCCAAGGACTGGATACGCAGTATTTT
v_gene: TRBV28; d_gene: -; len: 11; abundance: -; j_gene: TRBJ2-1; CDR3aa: CASRTNNEQFF; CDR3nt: TGTGCCAGCAGAACTAACAATGAGCAGTTCTTC
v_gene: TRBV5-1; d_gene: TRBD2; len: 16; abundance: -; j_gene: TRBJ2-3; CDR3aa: CASSLAPSGSADTQYF; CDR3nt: TGCGCCAGCAGCTTGGCCCCTAGCGGGAGTGCAGATACGCAGTATTTT
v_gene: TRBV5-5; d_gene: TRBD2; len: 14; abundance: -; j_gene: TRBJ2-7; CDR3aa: CASSLGLAGGEQYF; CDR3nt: TGTGCCAGCAGCTTGGGACTAGCGGGGGGCGAGCAGTACTTC
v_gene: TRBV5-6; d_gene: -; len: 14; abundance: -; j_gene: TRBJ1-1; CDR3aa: CASSYGGGNTEAFF; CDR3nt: TGTGCCAGCAGCTATGGGGGCGGGAACACTGAAGCTTTCTTT
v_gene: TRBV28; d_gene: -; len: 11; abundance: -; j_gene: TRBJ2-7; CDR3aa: CASSFYYEQYF; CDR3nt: TGTGCCAGCAGTTTTTACTACGAGCAGTACTTC
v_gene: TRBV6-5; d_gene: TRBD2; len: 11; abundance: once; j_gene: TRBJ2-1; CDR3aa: CASSPGTSEFF; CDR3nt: TGTGCCAGCAGTCCCGGGACTAGCGAGTTCTTC
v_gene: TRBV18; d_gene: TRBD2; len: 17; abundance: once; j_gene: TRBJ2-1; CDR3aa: CASSPLGLAGLSYEQFF; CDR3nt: TGTGCCAGCTCACCACTGGGACTAGCGGGCCTCAGCTATGAGCAGTTCTTC
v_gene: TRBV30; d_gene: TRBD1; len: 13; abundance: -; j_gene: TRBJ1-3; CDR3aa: CAWSPGQGDTIYF; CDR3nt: TGTGCCTGGAGCCCCGGACAGGGAGACACCATATATTTT
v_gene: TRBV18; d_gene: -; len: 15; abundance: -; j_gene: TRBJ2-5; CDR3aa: CASSPYTGFQETQYF; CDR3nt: TGTGCCAGCTCACCTTATACAGGGTTTCAAGAGACCCAGTACTTC
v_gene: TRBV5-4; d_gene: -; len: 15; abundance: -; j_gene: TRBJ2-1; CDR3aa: CASSLASEPYNEQFF; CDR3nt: TGTGCCAGCAGCTTGGCTAGCGAACCCTACAATGAGCAGTTCTTC
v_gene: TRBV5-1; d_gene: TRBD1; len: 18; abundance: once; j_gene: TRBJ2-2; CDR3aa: CASSLAGQGARIGGELFF; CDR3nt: TGCGCCAGCAGCTTGGCCGGACAGGGGGCGCGGATTGGCGGGGAGCTGTTTTTT
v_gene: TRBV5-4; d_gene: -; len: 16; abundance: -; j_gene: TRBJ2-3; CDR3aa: CASSLISSPSTDTQYF; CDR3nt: TGTGCCAGCAGCTTGATTTCTAGCCCTAGCACAGATACGCAGTATTTT
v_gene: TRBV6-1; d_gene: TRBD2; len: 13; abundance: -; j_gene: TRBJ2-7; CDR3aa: CASSDGTIYEQYF; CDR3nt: TGTGCCAGCAGTGACGGGACTATCTACGAGCAGTACTTC
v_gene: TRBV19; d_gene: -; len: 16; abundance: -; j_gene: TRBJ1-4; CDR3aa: CASSIDSTRQNEKLFF; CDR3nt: TGTGCCAGTAGTATAGATAGCACGCGGCAAAATGAAAAACTGTTTTTT
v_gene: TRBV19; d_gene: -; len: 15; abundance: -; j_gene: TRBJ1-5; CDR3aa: CASSGGPFSNQPQHF; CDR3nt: TGTGCCAGTAGTGGGGGCCCCTTCAGCAATCAGCCCCAGCATTTT
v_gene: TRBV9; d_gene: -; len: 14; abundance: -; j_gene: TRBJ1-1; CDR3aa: CASSVVGSFAEAFF; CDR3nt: TGTGCCAGCAGCGTAGTGGGGAGTTTCGCTGAAGCTTTCTTT
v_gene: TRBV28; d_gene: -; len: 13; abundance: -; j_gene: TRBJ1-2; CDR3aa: CASRPASVWGYTF; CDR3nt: TGTGCCAGCCGCCCAGCGTCCGTCTGGGGCTACACCTTC
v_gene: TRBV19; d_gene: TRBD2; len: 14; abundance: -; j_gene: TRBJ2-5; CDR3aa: CASKREIGTETQYF; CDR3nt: TGTGCCAGTAAGCGGGAGATTGGAACAGAGACCCAGTACTTC
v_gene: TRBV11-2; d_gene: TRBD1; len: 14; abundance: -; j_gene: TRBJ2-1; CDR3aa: CASSRDRASGEQFF; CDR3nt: TGTGCCAGCAGCCGGGACAGGGCTTCAGGGGAGCAGTTCTTC
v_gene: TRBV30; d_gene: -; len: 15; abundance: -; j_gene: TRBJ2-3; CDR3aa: CAWSRGMAGTDTQYF; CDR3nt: TGTGCCTGGAGTAGAGGGATGGCAGGCACAGATACGCAGTATTTT
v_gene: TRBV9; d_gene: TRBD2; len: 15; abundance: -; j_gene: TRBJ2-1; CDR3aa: CASSTGLARPWEQFF; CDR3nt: TGTGCCAGCAGTACCGGACTAGCGCGGCCTTGGGAGCAGTTCTTC
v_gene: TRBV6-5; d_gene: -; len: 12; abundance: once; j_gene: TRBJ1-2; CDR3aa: CASSYRDYGYTF; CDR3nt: TGTGCCAGCAGTTACCGAGACTATGGCTACACCTTC
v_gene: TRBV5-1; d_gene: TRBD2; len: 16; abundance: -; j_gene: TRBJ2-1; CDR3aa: CASSLSLAGVGNEQFF; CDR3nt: TGCGCCAGCAGCTTGAGTCTAGCGGGAGTGGGCAATGAGCAGTTCTTC
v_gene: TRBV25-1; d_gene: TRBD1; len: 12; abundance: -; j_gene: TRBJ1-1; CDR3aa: CASRPGTGKTFF; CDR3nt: TGTGCCAGCAGGCCCGGGACAGGGAAAACTTTCTTT
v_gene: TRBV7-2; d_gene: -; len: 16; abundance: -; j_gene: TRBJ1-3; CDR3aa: CASSPDSPSSGNTIYF; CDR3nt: TGTGCCAGCAGTCCGGACAGCCCGAGCTCTGGAAACACCATATATTTT
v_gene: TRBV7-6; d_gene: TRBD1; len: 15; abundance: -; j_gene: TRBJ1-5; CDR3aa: CASSMTGVGDQPQHF; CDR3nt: TGTGCCAGCAGCATGACAGGGGTAGGCGATCAGCCCCAGCATTTT